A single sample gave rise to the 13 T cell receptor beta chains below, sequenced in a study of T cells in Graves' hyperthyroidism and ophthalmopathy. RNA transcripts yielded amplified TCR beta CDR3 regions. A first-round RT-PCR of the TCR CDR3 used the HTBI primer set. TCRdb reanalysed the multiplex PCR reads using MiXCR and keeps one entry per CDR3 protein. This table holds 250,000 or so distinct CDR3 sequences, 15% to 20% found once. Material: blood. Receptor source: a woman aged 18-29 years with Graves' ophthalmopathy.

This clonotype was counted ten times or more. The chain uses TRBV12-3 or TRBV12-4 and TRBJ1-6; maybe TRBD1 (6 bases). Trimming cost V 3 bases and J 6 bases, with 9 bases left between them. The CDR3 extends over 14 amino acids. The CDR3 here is CASSFTGSNSPLHF. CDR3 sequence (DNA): TGTGCCAGCAGTTTTACAGGGAGTAATTCACCCCTCCACTTT.

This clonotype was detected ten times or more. The CDR3 region has the DNA TGTGCCAGCAGCTTCGGGACGGAGAACACCGGGGAGCTGTTTTTT. Translation gives CASSFGTENTGELFF. The chain couples TRBV5-8 to TRBJ2-2, with D perhaps being TRBD1 or TRBD2 (5 bases each). V gave up 2 bases and J gave up 1 base, with 9 bases separating them. Germline V lookup: CDR1 SGHTS, CDR2 YDEGEE. This CDR3 has 15 residues.

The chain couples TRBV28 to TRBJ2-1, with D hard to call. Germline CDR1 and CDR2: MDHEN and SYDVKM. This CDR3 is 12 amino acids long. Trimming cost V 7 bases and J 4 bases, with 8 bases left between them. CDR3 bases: TGTGCCAGCAAAGGGCCGTACAATGAGCAGTTCTTC. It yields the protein CASKGPYNEQFF. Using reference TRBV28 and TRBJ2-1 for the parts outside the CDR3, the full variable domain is DVKVTQSSRYLVKRTGEKVFLECVQDMDHENMFWYRQDPGLGLRLIYFSYDVKMKEKGDIPEGYSVSREKKERFSLILESASTNQTSMYLCASKGPYNEQFFGPGTRLTVL.

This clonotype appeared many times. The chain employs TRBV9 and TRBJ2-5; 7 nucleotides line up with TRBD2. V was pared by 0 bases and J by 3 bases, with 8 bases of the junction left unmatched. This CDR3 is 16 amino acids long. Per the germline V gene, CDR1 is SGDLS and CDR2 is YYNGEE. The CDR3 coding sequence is TGTGCCAGCAGCGTAGGGACTAGACCCTCTGAAGAGACCCAGTACTTC. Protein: CASSVGTRPSEETQYF.

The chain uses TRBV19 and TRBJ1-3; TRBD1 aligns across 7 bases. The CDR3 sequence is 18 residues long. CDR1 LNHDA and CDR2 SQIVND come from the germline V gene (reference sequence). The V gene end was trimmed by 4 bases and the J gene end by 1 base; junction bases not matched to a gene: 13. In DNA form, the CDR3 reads TGTGCCAGTAGTACCGCCGCGACAGGGATAGGGTCTGGAAACACCATATATTTT. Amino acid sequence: CASSTAATGIGSGNTIYF.

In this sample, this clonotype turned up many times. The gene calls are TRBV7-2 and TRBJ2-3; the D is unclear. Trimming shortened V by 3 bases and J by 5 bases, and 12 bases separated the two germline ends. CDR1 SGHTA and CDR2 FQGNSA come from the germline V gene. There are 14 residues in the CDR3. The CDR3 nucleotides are TGTGCCAGCAGCTTCCAGACATCCGGAGATACGCAGTATTTT. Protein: CASSFQTSGDTQYF. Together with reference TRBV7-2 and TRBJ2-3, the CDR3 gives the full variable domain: GAGVSQSPSNKVTEKGKDVELRCDPISGHTALYWYRQSLGQGLEFLIYFQGNSAPDKSGLPSDRFSAERTGGSVSTLTIQRTQQEDSAVYLCASSFQTSGDTQYFGPGTRLTVL.

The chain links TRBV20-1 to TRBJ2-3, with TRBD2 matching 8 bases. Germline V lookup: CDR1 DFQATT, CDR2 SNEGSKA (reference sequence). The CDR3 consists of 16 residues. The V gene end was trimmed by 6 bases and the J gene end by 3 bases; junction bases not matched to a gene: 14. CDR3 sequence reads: CSAKRQAGVRTDTQYF. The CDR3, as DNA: TGCAGTGCGAAACGTCAAGCGGGAGTGAGGACAGATACGCAGTATTTT.

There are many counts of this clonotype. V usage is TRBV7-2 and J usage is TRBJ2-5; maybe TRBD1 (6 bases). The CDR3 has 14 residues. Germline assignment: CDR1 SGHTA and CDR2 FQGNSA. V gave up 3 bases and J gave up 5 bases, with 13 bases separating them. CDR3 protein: CASSFAGVKETQYF. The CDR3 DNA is TGTGCCAGCAGCTTTGCAGGGGTTAAGGAGACCCAGTACTTC.

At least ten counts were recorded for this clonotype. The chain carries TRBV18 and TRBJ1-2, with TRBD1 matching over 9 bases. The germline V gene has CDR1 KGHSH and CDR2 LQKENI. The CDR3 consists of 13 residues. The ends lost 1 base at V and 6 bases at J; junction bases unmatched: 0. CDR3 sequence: CASSPRTGDGYTF. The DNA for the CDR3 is TGTGCCAGCTCACCACGGACAGGGGATGGCTACACCTTC.

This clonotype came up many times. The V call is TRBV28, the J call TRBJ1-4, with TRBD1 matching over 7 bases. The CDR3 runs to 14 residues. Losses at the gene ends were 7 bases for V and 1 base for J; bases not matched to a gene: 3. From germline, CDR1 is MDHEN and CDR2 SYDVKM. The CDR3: CASTPGGTNEKLFF. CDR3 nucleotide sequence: TGTGCCAGCACCCCAGGGGGAACTAATGAAAAACTGTTTTTT.

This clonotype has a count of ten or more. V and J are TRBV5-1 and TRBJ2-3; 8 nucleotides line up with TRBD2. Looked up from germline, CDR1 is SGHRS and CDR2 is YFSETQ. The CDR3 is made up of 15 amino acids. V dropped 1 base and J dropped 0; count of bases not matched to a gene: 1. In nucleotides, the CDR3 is TGCGCCAGCAGCTTGATAGCGGGGAGCACAGATACGCAGTATTTT. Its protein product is CASSLIAGSTDTQYF.

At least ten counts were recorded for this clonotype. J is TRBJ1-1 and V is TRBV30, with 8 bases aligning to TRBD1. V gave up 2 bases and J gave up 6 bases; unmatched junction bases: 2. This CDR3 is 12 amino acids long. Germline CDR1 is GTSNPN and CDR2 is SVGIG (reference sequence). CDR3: CAWSRTGSEAFF. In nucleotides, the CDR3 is TGTGCCTGGAGTAGGACAGGGTCTGAAGCTTTCTTT.

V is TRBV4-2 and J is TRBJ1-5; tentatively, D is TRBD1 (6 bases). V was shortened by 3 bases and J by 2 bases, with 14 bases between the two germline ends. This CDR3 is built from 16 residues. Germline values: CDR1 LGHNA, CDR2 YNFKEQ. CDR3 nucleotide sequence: TGTGCCAGCAGCCAGGAACAGGGTATTGGCAATCAGCCCCAGCATTTT. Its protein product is CASSQEQGIGNQPQHF.